The 10 T cell receptor beta chains listed next were all sequenced from one sample in a study of blood T cells in healthy people across ages. Next came a second PCR, run for about 7 to 12 cycles, which used a sample-barcoded 5' primer along with a J-beta primer mix. TCRdb redid the calling of the 5' RACE reads with MiXCR, one entry per CDR3 protein. The repertoire has about 670,000 distinct CDR3 sequences, 40% to 45% of them found once; the top ten carry around 32%. The sequenced sample was blood. These receptors originate from a man aged 80 or over in good health.

The J gene is TRBJ2-5, the V gene TRBV20-1; D not resolved. There are 13 residues in the CDR3. The germline gives CDR1 DFQATT, CDR2 SNEGSKA (reference sequence). V lost 1 base and J lost 0, with 6 bases in between. The CDR3 loop reads CSARGRYQETQYF. CDR3 in DNA: TGCAGTGCTAGAGGAAGGTACCAAGAGACCCAGTACTTC.

This clonotype was detected only a few times. The chain employs TRBV7-9 and TRBJ1-4; no reliable D call. This CDR3 is built from 15 residues. Germline-derived CDR1 and CDR2 are SEHNR and FQNEAQ (reference sequence). Trimming took off 3 bases at V and 0 bases at J, with 8 bases between the two ends. CDR3 loop: CASSFGVTTNEKLFF. In nucleotides, the CDR3 is TGTGCCAGCAGCTTCGGGGTTACAACTAATGAAAAACTGTTTTTT.

The chain is built from TRBV28 and TRBJ2-5; 8 bases are a match to TRBD1. Unmatched junction bases numbered 10, after V lost 5 bases and J lost 2 bases. This CDR3 is 16 amino acids long. Germline loops: CDR1 MDHEN, CDR2 SYDVKM. The CDR3 DNA follows: TGTGCCAGCAGTCCATCACAGGACAGGGTTCAAGAGACCCAGTACTTC. It encodes CASSPSQDRVQETQYF.

This clonotype appeared a few times. The V and J genes are TRBV25-1 and TRBJ2-7; no firm D call. This CDR3 has 13 amino acids. V was cut by 5 bases and J by 0 bases, with 8 bases left in between. Germline V gene lookup returns CDR1 MGHDK and CDR2 SYGVNS. The CDR3 DNA reads as TGTGCCAGCAGTTCGGACGCCTCCTACGAGCAGTACTTC. It is translated as CASSSDASYEQYF.

J is TRBJ2-3 and V is TRBV29-1; TRBD2 agrees at 14 bases. The trim removed 6 bases at V and 6 bases at J, leaving 5 bases unmatched. Germline-derived CDR1 and CDR2 are SQVTM and ANQGSEA. The CDR3 is made up of 14 amino acids. CDR3 sequence reads: CSVRTSGGTDTQYF. CDR3 in DNA: TGCAGCGTGCGGACTAGCGGGGGGACGGATACGCAGTATTTT.

About this clonotype itself: A much larger clone lies one base from this, so it may be a read error. The rearrangement joins TRBV20-1 to TRBJ2-1, with D unresolved. The CDR3 has 13 amino acids. Trimming cost V 5 bases and J 1 base, with 9 bases left between them. Germline V lookup: CDR1 DFQATT, CDR2 SNEGSKA (reference sequence). CDR3 nucleotides: TGCAGTGCTGGTAGTGGGTCCTACAATGAGCAGTTCTTC. This gives the protein CSAGSGSYNEQFF.

The V and J genes are TRBV6-5 and TRBJ1-1; D perhaps matches TRBD1 (5 bases). Trimming stripped 8 bases from V and 2 bases from J, with 9 bases between. From germline, CDR1 is MNHEY and CDR2 SVGAGI. CDR3 size: 12 residues. The CDR3 is CASWDPNTEAFF. Here the CDR3 DNA reads TGTGCCAGCTGGGACCCAAACACTGAAGCTTTCTTT.

The gene calls are TRBV18 and TRBJ2-3; 10 bases match TRBD1. V dropped 2 bases and J dropped 5; count of bases not matched to a gene: 4. CDR3 length: 15 residues. In germline, CDR1 is KGHSH, CDR2 LQKENI. As DNA, the CDR3 is TGTGCCAGCTCACCAGACAGGGGGCAGGGAGATACGCAGTATTTT. It specifies CASSPDRGQGDTQYF.

The CDR3 loop is CASRAGTSTTDTQYF. CDR3 bases: TGTGCCAGCAGAGCAGGGACTAGCACAACAGATACGCAGTATTTT. V is TRBV6-6 and J is TRBJ2-3, with 9 bases identical to TRBD2. Germline-derived CDR1 and CDR2 are MNHNY and SVGAGI (reference sequence). The V and J ends lost 6 bases and 3 bases, in that order; junction bases with no gene match: 7. This CDR3 has 15 amino acids.

The rearrangement links TRBV15 to TRBJ2-3, with 7 bases matching TRBD2. The CDR3 is 13 amino acids. V trimming: 5 bases; J trimming: 14 bases; junction bases outside the gene matches: 13. Germline V gene sequence: CDR1 LNHNV, CDR2 YYDKDF (reference sequence). DNA for the CDR3: TGTGCCACCAGCGCGGGAGTACACAGAGACGCGTATTTT. Translation: CATSAGVHRDAYF.